Below, one T cell receptor beta chain is given with its context. Its specificity is not known. Sequencing used cDNA as its template, made by extracting RNA and reverse transcribing it. The data were produced by immunoSEQ multiplex PCR, yet TCRdb's version contains in-frame clones alone and is incomplete. This repertoire shows 200,000 to 250,000 clones, around 65% found once; its top ten account for around 1.2%. The treatment: oral pan-JAK inhibitor, 5-10 mg twice daily. Peripheral blood samples and lesional scalp punch biopsies were obtained from alopecia areata patients. This entry comes from a study of CD8+ T cells in alopecia areata. The CDR3 is 13 amino acids. Germline CDR1 MGHDK, CDR2 SYGVNS. The V and J ends lost 6 bases and 1 base, in that order; junction bases with no gene match: 1. Overall study results and limits: Expanded CD8+ clones among the top 100, as well as scalp clonality, were significantly decreased by tofacitinib. Elevated clonality characterized lesional scalp relative to normal scalp, particularly in alopecia totalis/universalis. In blood and scalp, many expanded lesional clones persisted during tofacitinib.

The input for sequencing was CD4+ T cells sorted from blood, taken at approximately week 42, from a patient treated with tofacitinib. This clonotype was sampled from a human donor with alopecia areata. This rearrangement joins TRBV25-1 to TRBJ1-1, with 8 bases matching TRBD1. CDR3 region: CASSDRGNTEAFF. The CDR3 region has the DNA TGTGCCAGCAGCGACAGGGGGAACACTGAAGCTTTCTTT.